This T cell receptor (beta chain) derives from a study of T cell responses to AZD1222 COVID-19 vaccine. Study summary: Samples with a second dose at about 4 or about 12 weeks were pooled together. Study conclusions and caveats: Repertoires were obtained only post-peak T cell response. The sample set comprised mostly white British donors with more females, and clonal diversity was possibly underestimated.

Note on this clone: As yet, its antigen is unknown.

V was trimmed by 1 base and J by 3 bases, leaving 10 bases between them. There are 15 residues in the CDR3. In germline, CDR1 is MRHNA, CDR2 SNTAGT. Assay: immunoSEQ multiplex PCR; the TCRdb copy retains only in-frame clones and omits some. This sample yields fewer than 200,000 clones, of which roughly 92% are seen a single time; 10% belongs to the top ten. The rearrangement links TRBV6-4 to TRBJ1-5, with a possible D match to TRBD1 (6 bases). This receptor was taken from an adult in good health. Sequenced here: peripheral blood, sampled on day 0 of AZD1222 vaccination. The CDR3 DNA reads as TGTGCCAGCAGTGACTTGGGACACTACAATCAGCCCCAGCATTTT. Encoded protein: CASSDLGHYNQPQHF.